These 2 T cell receptor beta chains were sequenced from one sample in a study of cytomegalovirus exposure and HLA in healthy donors. Researchers ran the PCR with 60 Vbeta and 13 Jbeta primers. Produced via immunoSEQ multiplex PCR; TCRdb's table is partial and in-frame only. The sample gives 160,000 or so clones, approximately 72% of which show up once; around 2.4% is in the top ten. Sequenced material: PBMCs. The receptors stem from a female donor in good health and CMV-seronegative.

The rearrangement joins TRBV28 to TRBJ2-6, with D maybe TRBD1 (5 bases). CDR3 size: 14 residues. Per germline, CDR1 MDHEN and CDR2 SYDVKM. Trimming shortened V by 5 bases and J by 0 bases, and 5 bases separated the two germline ends. The CDR3 region is CASSDSSGANVLTF. Here the CDR3 DNA reads TGTGCCAGCAGTGACAGCTCTGGGGCCAACGTCCTGACTTTC. The full variable domain, with the rest looked up from reference TRBV28 and TRBJ2-6, is DVKVTQSSRYLVKRTGEKVFLECVQDMDHENMFWYRQDPGLGLRLIYFSYDVKMKEKGDIPEGYSVSREKKERFSLILESASTNQTSMYLCASSDSSGANVLTFGAGSRLTVL.

The V gene is TRBV6-1, the J gene TRBJ2-5; 7 bases line up with TRBD1. CDR1 is MNHNS, CDR2 SASEGT, per germline. V lost 8 bases and J lost 0; bases outside the gene matches: 6. The CDR3 loop spans 14 amino acids. The CDR3 sequence is CASPDGTDQETQYF. CDR3 bases: TGTGCCAGCCCCGACGGGACAGACCAAGAGACCCAGTACTTC.